This is a list of T cell receptor beta chains from one sample in a study of identical twins. TCRdb processed the 5' RACE reads anew with MiXCR; each CDR3 protein has one entry. The sample lists roughly 240,000 distinct CDR3 sequences; roughly 7% were seen once. These data were also filed under a second study, of yellow fever vaccine responses in identical twins.

Material for sequencing was memory (CD45RO+) T cells sorted from blood. The receptors stem from a woman aged 18-29 years in good health. Each CDR3 is given with its conserved first and last residue. The D gene is left open where the match is weak. Size is omitted from some rows. Given values are once, few, many or a class for expanded clones.

16	few	TRBJ1-4	TRBD1	TRBV4-1	CASSTPTGTGYRRLFF	TGCGCCAGCAGCACACCCACCGGGACAGGGTATAGGAGACTGTTTTTT
13	NA	TRBJ2-5	NA	TRBV27	CASSLLARETQYF	TGTGCCAGCAGTTTGCTAGCTCGGGAGACCCAGTACTTC
16	many	TRBJ1-3	TRBD1	TRBV6-5	CASSPQGQGSGNTIYF	TGTGCCAGCAGCCCCCAAGGACAGGGGTCTGGAAACACCATATATTTT
11	many	TRBJ1-2	NA	TRBV6-5	CASSSGMRYTF	TGTGCCAGCAGTTCAGGGATGCGCTACACCTTC
14	many	TRBJ2-1	NA	TRBV12-3/TRBV12-4	CASHRDTSYNEQFF	TGTGCCAGTCATCGGGACACCTCCTACAATGAGCAGTTCTTC
11	many	TRBJ2-2	NA	TRBV29-1	CSVAGAGELFF	TGCAGCGTTGCGGGGGCCGGGGAGCTGTTTTTT
15	many	TRBJ2-1	NA	TRBV20-1	CSARDGASSYNEQFF	TGCAGTGCTAGAGATGGAGCAAGCTCCTACAATGAGCAGTTCTTC
14	few	TRBJ2-1	NA	TRBV7-9	CASSQQGGVNEQFF	TGTGCCAGCAGCCAACAGGGTGGGGTAAATGAGCAGTTCTTC
14	few	TRBJ1-1	NA	TRBV5-5	CASSSGAGRPEAFF	TGTGCCAGCAGCTCAGGCGCAGGTCGTCCTGAAGCTTTCTTT
13	many	TRBJ2-1	TRBD2	TRBV24-1	CATTSGSSHEQFF	TGTGCCACCACTAGCGGGAGTTCCCATGAGCAGTTCTTC
13	many	TRBJ2-7	TRBD2	TRBV10-3	CATSLAGEDEQYF	TGTGCCACCTCACTAGCGGGAGAAGACGAGCAGTACTTC
15	many	TRBJ1-5	TRBD1	TRBV27	CASSLIGDRDQPQHF	TGTGCCAGCAGTTTAATTGGGGACAGGGATCAGCCCCAGCATTTT
13	NA	TRBJ2-3	NA	TRBV6-4	CASSDGLADTQYF	TGTGCCAGCAGTGACGGGTTGGCAGATACGCAGTATTTT
15	NA	TRBJ2-1	NA	TRBV1	CTPKFREEDDNEQFF	TGCACCCCCAAGTTCAGGGAGGAAGACGACAATGAGCAGTTCTTC
16	NA	TRBJ2-7	TRBD1	TRBV15	CATSRVGQADPYEQYF	TGTGCCACCAGCAGAGTGGGACAGGCTGACCCCTACGAGCAGTACTTC
15	many	TRBJ1-5	NA	TRBV20-1	CSAMDYSTGNQPQHF	TGCAGTGCTATGGATTATAGTACAGGCAATCAGCCCCAGCATTTT
11	many	TRBJ1-6	NA	TRBV20-1	CSARAQITLHF	TGCAGTGCTAGGGCGCAGATCACCCTCCACTTT
15	few	TRBJ2-7	TRBD2	TRBV5-4	CASSLASGASYEQYF	TGTGCCAGCAGCCTGGCTAGCGGTGCATCCTACGAGCAGTACTTC
18	NA	TRBJ1-6	NA	TRBV23-1	CASSQSPGKGYYNSPLHF	TGCGCCAGCAGTCAATCGCCGGGAAAAGGATACTATAATTCACCCCTCCACTTT
17	many	TRBJ2-7	TRBD2	TRBV7-8	CASSLAGVGSGTYEQYF	TGTGCCAGCAGCTTAGCAGGGGTTGGTAGCGGGACCTACGAGCAGTACTTC
14	many	TRBJ2-7	TRBD1	TRBV5-1	CASSTDRGGREQYF	TGCGCCAGCAGTACGGACAGGGGAGGACGGGAGCAGTACTTC
15	NA	TRBJ2-6	NA	TRBV24-1	CATSDLKSGANVLTF	TGTGCCACCAGTGATTTGAAGTCTGGGGCCAACGTCCTGACTTTC
13	many	TRBJ1-1	NA	TRBV7-9	CASSPRTSGEAFF	TGTGCCAGCAGCCCAAGGACGTCCGGTGAAGCTTTCTTT
16	NA	TRBJ2-2	TRBD2	TRBV7-9	CASSSRSGGDTGELFF	TGTGCCAGCAGCTCGCGGTCGGGAGGAGACACCGGGGAGCTGTTTTTT
15	NA	TRBJ2-7	TRBD1	TRBV11-2	CASSPGQGGSYEQYF	TGTGCCAGCAGCCCGGGACAGGGTGGGTCCTACGAGCAGTACTTC
16	many	TRBJ2-3	TRBD1	TRBV7-9	CASSPTGQGLTDTQYF	TGTGCCAGCAGCCCGACAGGACAGGGACTGACAGATACGCAGTATTTT
13	NA	TRBJ1-2	NA	TRBV10-3	CAISEQLNYGYTF	TGTGCCATCAGTGAGCAGCTCAACTATGGCTACACCTTC
14	few	TRBJ1-1	TRBD1	TRBV27	CASCLGTGGTEAFF	TGTGCCAGCTGTCTAGGGACAGGGGGCACTGAAGCTTTCTTT
12	NA	TRBJ1-6	NA	TRBV5-1	CASSPYNSPLHF	TGCGCCAGCAGCCCCTATAATTCACCCCTCCACTTT
14	many	TRBJ1-1	TRBD1	TRBV20-1	CSARETGGETEAFF	TGCAGTGCTAGAGAGACAGGGGGCGAGACTGAAGCTTTCTTT
15	many	TRBJ2-2	TRBD1	TRBV28	CASSLGAGGSGELFF	TGTGCCAGCAGTTTAGGGGCAGGGGGCAGCGGGGAGCTGTTTTTT
17	NA	TRBJ2-3	NA	TRBV15	CATSRDRGGGDTDTQYF	TGTGCCACCAGCAGAGATCGAGGAGGGGGAGACACAGATACGCAGTATTTT
12	many	TRBJ1-3	NA	TRBV4-2	CASSHEGNTIYF	TGTGCCAGCAGCCATGAGGGAAACACCATATATTTT
17	NA	TRBJ2-3	TRBD2	TRBV20-1	CSASFPGTSESTDTQYF	TGCAGTGCTAGTTTTCCCGGGACTAGCGAGAGCACAGATACGCAGTATTTT
12	many	TRBJ2-1	NA	TRBV10-3	CAIRNRDHKQFF	TGTGCCATCAGAAACCGGGACCACAAGCAGTTCTTC
14	many	TRBJ2-5	TRBD1	TRBV12-3/TRBV12-4	CASSPTGSRETQYF	TGTGCCAGCAGCCCGACAGGGAGTCGAGAGACCCAGTACTTC
16	few	TRBJ2-2	NA	TRBV3-1	CASSHLGHLNTGELFF	TGTGCCAGCAGTCATCTGGGACATTTGAACACCGGGGAGCTGTTTTTT
14	many	TRBJ2-5	NA	TRBV4-1	CASSQFGVGETQYF	TGCGCCAGCAGCCAATTCGGGGTCGGGGAGACCCAGTACTTC
17	few	TRBJ1-5	TRBD1	TRBV10-3	CAISETGGPSSNQPQHF	TGTGCCATCAGTGAGACAGGGGGACCTTCTAGCAATCAGCCCCAGCATTTT
13	few	TRBJ2-2	NA	TRBV12-3/TRBV12-4	CASKDVNTGELFF	TGTGCCAGCAAGGATGTAAACACCGGGGAGCTGTTTTTT
12	few	TRBJ1-1	NA	TRBV20-1	CSARGRGTEAFF	TGCAGTGCTAGAGGGCGGGGAACTGAAGCTTTCTTT
17	few	TRBJ2-5	NA	TRBV10-3	CAISDPPGVDGGETQYF	TGTGCCATCAGTGACCCACCTGGGGTAGATGGCGGGGAGACCCAGTACTTC